Sequencing of this T cell receptor beta chain was carried out in a study of vaccination effects on CD4 cells after COVID-19. Worth noting for this clone: Its antigen is not known.

Here immunoSEQ multiplex PCR was the method, and the copy in TCRdb shows in-frame clones only, minus some. Of roughly 25,000 clones in the sample, about three quarters were seen once. This CDR3 has 14 residues. Germline CDR1 LGHNA, CDR2 YNFKEQ. Trimming took off 1 base at V and 10 bases at J, with 14 bases between the two ends. Before sequencing took place, the ViraFEST assay used viral peptide pools to expand antigen-specific CD4+ T cells. Following 10 days of culture, CD4+ T cells were isolated. This person caught SARS-CoV-2 sometime from March to December 2020, and PCR testing confirmed the infection. Cultures got half-medium changes with IL-2 on days 3 and 7.

The rearrangement links TRBV4-2 to TRBJ1-5; no firm D call. This TCR derives from a human donor who had a prior SARS-CoV-2 infection. The sample consisted of CD4+ T cells from PBMCs cultured with SARS-CoV-2 spike peptides, taken before COVID-19 vaccination. CDR3 loop: CASSQVAEIEPQHF. DNA of the CDR3: TGTGCCAGCAGCCAAGTCGCGGAGATTGAACCCCAGCATTTT.